Listed below are T cell receptor beta chains from one sample, sequenced in a study of shared clonotypes between healthy human individuals. The repertoire was sequenced with immunoSEQ multiplex PCR; TCRdb's copy has only in-frame clones and lacks some. The sample has 2 million to 2.5 million clones, about 93% seen once. Input material: naive CD8+ T cells from PBMCs. The origin of the receptors is a young man in good health. Some clones in this sample may be carry-over from other donors' samples. Both conserved end residues are part of each CDR3. The order of the fields is D gene, clone size, J gene, V gene, CDR3 length, CDR3 protein, CDR3 DNA. A D gene is named only where the DNA matches it firmly. Clone size, where shown, is once, few, many, or a class for clones that have expanded.

- | - | TRBJ2-2 | TRBV4-1 | 18 | CASSQDLLGTMAGGELFF | TGCGCCAGCAGCCAAGATCTATTGGGGACAATGGCTGGGGGGGAGCTGTTTTTT
- | - | TRBJ2-7 | TRBV7-2 | 15 | CASSLGVRAAYEQYF | TGTGCCAGCAGCTTAGGAGTTAGGGCCGCCTACGAGCAGTACTTC
- | - | TRBJ2-3 | TRBV9 | 15 | CASSPTGLGTDTQYF | TGTGCCAGCAGCCCGACAGGACTAGGCACAGATACGCAGTATTTT
- | - | TRBJ1-3 | TRBV7-2 | 14 | CASSLRGSGNTIYF | TGTGCCAGCAGCTTAAGAGGGAGTGGAAACACCATATATTTT
- | - | TRBJ1-2 | TRBV4-1 | 13 | CASSQGTSYGYTF | TGCGCCAGCAGCCAAGGGACATCCTATGGCTACACCTTC
TRBD2 | - | TRBJ2-1 | TRBV9 | 16 | CASSATLAALYNEQFF | TGTGCCAGCAGCGCTACTCTAGCGGCTCTTTACAATGAGCAGTTCTTC
- | - | TRBJ2-3 | TRBV9 | 15 | CASSVAPRGADTQYF | TGTGCCAGCAGCGTAGCGCCCCGAGGCGCAGATACGCAGTATTTT
TRBD2 | - | TRBJ2-3 | TRBV28 | 17 | CASSTLLGLAGADTQYF | TGTGCCAGCAGTACACTCCTTGGACTAGCGGGAGCAGATACGCAGTATTTT
- | - | TRBJ1-4 | TRBV7-9 | 16 | CASSPGFFDIDEKLFF | TGTGCCAGCAGCCCCGGATTCTTTGATATCGATGAAAAACTGTTTTTT
- | - | TRBJ2-1 | TRBV7-9 | 14 | CASSLSGGYNEQFF | TGTGCCAGCAGCTTATCCGGGGGATACAATGAGCAGTTCTTC
- | - | TRBJ2-1 | TRBV28 | 17 | CASSLGGALFGYNEQFF | TGTGCCAGCAGTTTAGGGGGGGCTTTATTCGGCTACAATGAGCAGTTCTTC
- | - | TRBJ1-4 | TRBV4-2 | 18 | CASSHNRVRFTTNEKLFF | TGTGCCAGCAGCCACAACAGGGTACGCTTTACAACTAATGAAAAACTGTTTTTT
- | - | TRBJ2-3 | TRBV5-1 | 15 | CASSNGLANADTQYF | TGCGCCAGTTCAAACGGGCTAGCGAATGCAGATACGCAGTATTTT
TRBD1 | - | TRBJ1-1 | TRBV27 | 13 | CASSLAGGTEAFF | TGTGCCAGCAGTTTAGCAGGGGGCACTGAAGCTTTCTTT
TRBD2 | - | TRBJ2-1 | TRBV7-6 | 16 | CASSLPKRDSYNEQFF | TGTGCCAGCAGCTTACCCAAGCGGGATAGCTACAATGAGCAGTTCTTC
- | few | TRBJ2-7 | TRBV18 | 11 | CASSLAYEQYF | TGTGCCAGCTCACTCGCCTACGAGCAGTACTTC
- | - | TRBJ2-2 | TRBV10-3 | 10 | CATFSGELFF | TGTGCCACCTTTTCCGGGGAGCTGTTTTTT
- | - | TRBJ1-2 | TRBV2 | 14 | CASSVALVDYGYTF | TGTGCCAGCAGTGTGGCCTTGGTTGACTATGGCTACACCTTC
- | - | TRBJ2-7 | TRBV28 | 15 | CASSQVWGMVGEQYF | TGTGCCAGCAGCCAGGTGTGGGGGATGGTCGGCGAGCAGTACTTC
- | - | TRBJ1-5 | TRBV25-1 | 12 | CASALANQPQHF | TGTGCCAGCGCTTTGGCCAATCAGCCCCAGCATTTT
- | - | TRBJ2-1 | TRBV30 | 13 | CAWSVRLNNEQFF | TGTGCCTGGAGTGTACGGCTTAACAATGAGCAGTTCTTC
TRBD2 | - | TRBJ2-5 | TRBV28 | 15 | CASSYTWGGGETQYF | TGTGCCAGCAGTTATACTTGGGGGGGTGGAGAGACCCAGTACTTC
- | - | TRBJ1-1 | TRBV19 | 13 | CATAASMNTEAFF | TGTGCCACCGCAGCATCTATGAACACTGAAGCTTTCTTT
TRBD2 | - | TRBJ2-1 | TRBV7-9 | 16 | CASSGLAGGGENEQFF | TGTGCCAGCAGCGGTCTAGCGGGAGGGGGAGAAAATGAGCAGTTCTTC
- | - | TRBJ1-5 | TRBV6-1 | 15 | CASSEGGGGNQPQHF | TGTGCCAGCAGTGAAGGTGGGGGAGGCAATCAGCCCCAGCATTTT
- | - | TRBJ1-5 | TRBV6-1 | 15 | CASSERGLLNQPQHF | TGTGCCAGCAGTGAACGCGGGCTCCTTAATCAGCCCCAGCATTTT
- | - | TRBJ2-1 | TRBV7-9 | 13 | CASSLDTSNEQFF | TGTGCCAGCAGCTTAGACACCTCCAATGAGCAGTTCTTC
TRBD2 | once | TRBJ2-3 | TRBV9 | 17 | CASSAAAGEWGTDTQYF | TGTGCCAGCAGCGCTGCGGCGGGAGAATGGGGCACAGATACGCAGTATTTT
TRBD1 | - | TRBJ1-5 | TRBV28 | 17 | CASSPSRWTGSDQPQHF | TGTGCCAGCAGTCCCTCAAGGTGGACAGGGTCCGATCAGCCCCAGCATTTT
- | - | TRBJ1-4 | TRBV4-3 | 18 | CASSQDLSLTATNEKLFF | TGCGCCAGCAGCCAAGATTTAAGCTTGACAGCTACTAATGAAAAACTGTTTTTT
- | - | TRBJ1-3 | TRBV28 | 13 | CASSLEGGNTIYF | TGTGCCAGCAGTTTGGAGGGGGGAAACACCATATATTTT
TRBD2 | - | TRBJ2-1 | TRBV6-5 | 15 | CASRAGLAEVNEQFF | TGTGCCAGCAGAGCGGGACTAGCGGAGGTCAATGAGCAGTTCTTC
TRBD1 | - | TRBJ2-3 | TRBV7-3 | 15 | CASSFTRQGRDTQYF | TGTGCCAGCAGCTTCACCAGACAGGGGAGGGATACGCAGTATTTT
- | - | TRBJ1-1 | TRBV28 | 13 | CASRLTGSTEAFF | TGTGCCAGCAGGCTCACAGGGAGCACTGAAGCTTTCTTT
- | - | TRBJ2-7 | TRBV2 | 15 | CASSETGFAQYEQYF | TGTGCCAGCAGTGAAACTGGGTTCGCTCAATACGAGCAGTACTTC
- | - | TRBJ1-5 | TRBV28 | 16 | CASSRTGLGSNQPQHF | TGTGCCAGCAGCAGAACAGGGCTAGGGAGCAATCAGCCCCAGCATTTT
TRBD1 | once | TRBJ1-2 | TRBV7-9 | 16 | CASSPYTGTGNGGYTF | TGTGCCAGCAGCCCCTATACCGGGACAGGGAATGGTGGCTACACCTTC
- | - | TRBJ2-1 | TRBV5-6 | 13 | CASSWGTDGEQFF | TGTGCCAGCAGCTGGGGGACGGATGGGGAGCAGTTCTTC
TRBD1 | - | TRBJ2-7 | TRBV5-6 | 14 | CASSYQGVSYEQYF | TGTGCCAGCAGCTACCAGGGGGTTTCCTACGAGCAGTACTTC
- | - | TRBJ2-1 | TRBV9 | 11 | CASSVDNEQFF | TGTGCCAGCAGCGTTGACAATGAGCAGTTCTTC
- | - | TRBJ1-2 | TRBV29-1 | 14 | CSVEAFGARPGYTF | TGCAGCGTTGAAGCTTTTGGAGCGAGGCCTGGCTACACCTTC
- | - | TRBJ1-5 | TRBV28 | 17 | CASIPPHPDTKNQPQHF | TGTGCCAGCATTCCCCCTCACCCGGACACCAAAAATCAGCCCCAGCATTTT
TRBD1 | - | TRBJ1-2 | TRBV4-1 | 14 | CASSQVGTDLGYTF | TGCGCCAGCAGCCAAGTTGGGACAGATCTCGGCTACACCTTC
- | - | TRBJ2-3 | TRBV29-1 | 13 | CSVELGNADTQYF | TGCAGCGTTGAACTTGGGAATGCAGATACGCAGTATTTT
- | once | TRBJ2-7 | TRBV10-3 | 14 | CAISDEDLIYEQYF | TGTGCCATCAGTGATGAAGACTTAATCTACGAGCAGTACTTC